This T cell receptor beta chain was observed in a study of regulatory T cells in long-lasting Graves disease. About the research overall: Graves' patients who were just diagnosed had used antithyroid drugs for under 3 months.

Time point described: newly diagnosed GD, antithyroid drugs for less than 3 months. Construction of the TCR library relied on RNA isolated from PBMCs. Relying on iRepertoire HTBI primers and Arm-PCR of CDR3 regions, the team built TCR beta libraries. TCRdb used MiXCR to reprocess the multiplex PCR reads, holding one entry per CDR3 protein. Among about 540,000 distinct CDR3 sequences, less than 15% were seen once, and the ten largest hold roughly 9.7%. Findings and limits, study-wide: Persistent disease preferred TRBV28, TRBJ1-2 and TRBJ2-5.

This clonotype was detected many times. The antigen remains undetermined. V dropped 6 bases and J dropped 7 bases, with 13 bases sitting between them. CDR3 length: 13 amino acids. This same sample was also taken into another study, of T cells in Graves' hyperthyroidism and ophthalmopathy. From that study: Clonotypes that were expanded in thyroid above 0.001 mostly appeared in blood too.

The chain combines TRBV12-3 or TRBV12-4 with TRBJ2-1; D tentatively fits TRBD1 or TRBD2 (5 bases each). The clonotype was recovered from a man aged 25 to 45 with Graves disease. Sequenced material: peripheral blood mononuclear cells (PBMCs), taken at new diagnosis, from a patient treated with antithyroid drugs. CDR3 nucleotide sequence: TGTGCCAGCAGCCCGGGGCTGCCAAATGAGCAGTTCTTC. Translation gives CASSPGLPNEQFF.